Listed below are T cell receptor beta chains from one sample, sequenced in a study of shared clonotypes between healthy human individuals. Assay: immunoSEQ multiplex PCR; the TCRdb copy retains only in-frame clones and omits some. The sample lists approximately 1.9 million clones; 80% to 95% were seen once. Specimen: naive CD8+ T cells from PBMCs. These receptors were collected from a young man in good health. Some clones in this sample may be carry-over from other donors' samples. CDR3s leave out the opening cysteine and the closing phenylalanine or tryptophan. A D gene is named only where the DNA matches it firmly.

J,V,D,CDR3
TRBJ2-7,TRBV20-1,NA,SAREGYEQY
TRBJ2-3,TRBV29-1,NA,SVEFPEGRGTDTQY
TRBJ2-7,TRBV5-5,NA,ASSSGTFYEQY
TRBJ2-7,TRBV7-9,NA,ASSPMPRSYEQY
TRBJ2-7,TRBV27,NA,ASSLARADEQY
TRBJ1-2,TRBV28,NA,ASSTEPRVYRGYT
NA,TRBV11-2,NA,ASSFTQLYEQY
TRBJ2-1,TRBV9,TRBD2,ASSNEREGYNEQF
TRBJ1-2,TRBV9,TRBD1,ASSAGTANYGYT
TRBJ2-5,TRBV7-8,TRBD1,ASSLLDREETQY
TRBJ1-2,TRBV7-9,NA,ASLTDNYGYT
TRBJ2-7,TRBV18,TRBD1,ASSPDRGSREQY
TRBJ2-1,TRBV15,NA,ATNPGGRNEQF
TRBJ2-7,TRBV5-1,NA,ASSLLRGAEQY
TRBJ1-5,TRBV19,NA,ASSAGQPQH
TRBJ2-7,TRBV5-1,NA,ASSLAVRGHLEQY
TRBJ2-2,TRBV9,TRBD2,ASSGLAGGTGELF
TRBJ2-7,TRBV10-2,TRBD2,ASTLTSGRYEQY
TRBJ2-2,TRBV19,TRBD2,ASSAGLAGVTGELF
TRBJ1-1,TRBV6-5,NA,ASSLRGTNTEAF
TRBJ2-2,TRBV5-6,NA,ASTLGRPNTGELF
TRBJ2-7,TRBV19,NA,ASSMWPGSYEQY
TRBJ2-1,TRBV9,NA,ASDGGAAYNEQF
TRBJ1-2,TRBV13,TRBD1,ASSLVQGAHNYGYT
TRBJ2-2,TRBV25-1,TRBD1,ASSDRGRTNTGELF
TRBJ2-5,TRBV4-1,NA,ASSQRPFQETQY
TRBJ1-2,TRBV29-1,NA,SVVLGRVPPNYGYT
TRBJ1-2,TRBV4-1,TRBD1,ASSLGQGTGSEGYT
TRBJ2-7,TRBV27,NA,ASSLVLGPPNYEQY
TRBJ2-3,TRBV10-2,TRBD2,ASSELGLAGGTDTQY
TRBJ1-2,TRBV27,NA,ASSPLLRGGDGYT
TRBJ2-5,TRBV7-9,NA,ASRPDWAQETQY
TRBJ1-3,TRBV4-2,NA,ASSQEQPSSGNTIY
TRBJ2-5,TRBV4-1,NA,ASSQAPRPRADKETQY
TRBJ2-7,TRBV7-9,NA,ASSGPLGRDEQY
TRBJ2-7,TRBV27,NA,ASRRIRDISYEQY
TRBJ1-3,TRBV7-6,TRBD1,ASSRGTGGPGNTIY
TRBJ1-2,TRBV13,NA,ASSFGEAGFYGYT
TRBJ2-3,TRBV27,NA,ASRHLWSALSTDTQY
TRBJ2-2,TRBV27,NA,ASSSPGQLNTGELF